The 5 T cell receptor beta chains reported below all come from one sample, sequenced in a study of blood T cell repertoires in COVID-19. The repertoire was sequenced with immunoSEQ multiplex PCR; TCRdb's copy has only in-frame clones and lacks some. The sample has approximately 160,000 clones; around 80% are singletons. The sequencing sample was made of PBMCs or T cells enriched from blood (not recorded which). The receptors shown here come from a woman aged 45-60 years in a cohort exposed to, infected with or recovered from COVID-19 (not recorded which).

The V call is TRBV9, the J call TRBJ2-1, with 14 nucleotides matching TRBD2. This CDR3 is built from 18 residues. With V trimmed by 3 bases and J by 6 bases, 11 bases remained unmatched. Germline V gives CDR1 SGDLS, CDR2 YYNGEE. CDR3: CASSAGPGLAGEGNEQFF. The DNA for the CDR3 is TGTGCCAGCAGCGCCGGACCGGGACTAGCGGGAGAGGGCAATGAGCAGTTCTTC.

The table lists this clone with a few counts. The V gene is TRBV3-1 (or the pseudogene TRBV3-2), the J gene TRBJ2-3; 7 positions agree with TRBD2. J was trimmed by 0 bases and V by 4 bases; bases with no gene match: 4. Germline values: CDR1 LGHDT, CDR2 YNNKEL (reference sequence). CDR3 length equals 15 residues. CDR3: CASSLGLVSTDTQYF. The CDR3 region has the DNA TGTGCCAGCAGCCTAGGACTAGTTAGCACAGATACGCAGTATTTT.

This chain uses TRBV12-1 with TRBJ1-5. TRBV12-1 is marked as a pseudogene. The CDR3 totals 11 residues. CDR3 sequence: CASSFGQPQHF. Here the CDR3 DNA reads TGTGCCAGCAGCTTCGGTCAGCCCCAGCATTTT.

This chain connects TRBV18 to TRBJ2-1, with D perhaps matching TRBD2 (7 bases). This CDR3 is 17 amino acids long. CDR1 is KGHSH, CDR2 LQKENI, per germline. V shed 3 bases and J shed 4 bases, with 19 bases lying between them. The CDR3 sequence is CASSPDRSGTPYNEQFF. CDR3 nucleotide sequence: TGTGCCAGCTCACCTGACAGGAGCGGGACCCCTTACAATGAGCAGTTCTTC.

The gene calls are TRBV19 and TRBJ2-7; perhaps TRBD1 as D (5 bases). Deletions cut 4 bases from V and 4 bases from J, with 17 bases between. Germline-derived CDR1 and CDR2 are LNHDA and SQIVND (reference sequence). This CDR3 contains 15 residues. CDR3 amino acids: CASSTIQGSEYEQYF. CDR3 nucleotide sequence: TGTGCCAGTAGTACTATTCAGGGTAGTGAATACGAGCAGTACTTC.